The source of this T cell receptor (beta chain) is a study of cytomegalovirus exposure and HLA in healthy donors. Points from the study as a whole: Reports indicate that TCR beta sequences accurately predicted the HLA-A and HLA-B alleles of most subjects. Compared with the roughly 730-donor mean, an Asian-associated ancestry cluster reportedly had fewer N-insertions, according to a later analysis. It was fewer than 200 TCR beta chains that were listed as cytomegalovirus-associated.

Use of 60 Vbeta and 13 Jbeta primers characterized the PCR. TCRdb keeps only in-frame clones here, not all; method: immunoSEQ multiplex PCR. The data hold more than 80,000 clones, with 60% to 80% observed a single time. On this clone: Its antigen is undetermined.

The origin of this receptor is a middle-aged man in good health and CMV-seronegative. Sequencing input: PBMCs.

This chain's CDR3 is CATSRDSRVYQPQHF. The CDR3 DNA reads TGTGCCACCAGCAGAGATAGCAGGGTTTACCAGCCCCAGCATTTT. V and J are TRBV15 and TRBJ1-5; tentative D call: TRBD1 (5 bases). V lost 0 bases and J lost 7, with 13 bases in between. Per germline, CDR1 LNHNV and CDR2 YYDKDF (reference sequence). The length of the CDR3 is 15 residues. The whole variable domain, remainder taken from reference TRBV15 and TRBJ1-5, is DAMVIQNPRYQVTQFGKPVTLSCSQTLNHNVMYWYQQKSSQAPKLLFHYYDKDFNNEADTPDNFQSRRPNTSFCFLDIRSPGLGDTAMYLCATSRDSRVYQPQHFGDGTRLSIL.